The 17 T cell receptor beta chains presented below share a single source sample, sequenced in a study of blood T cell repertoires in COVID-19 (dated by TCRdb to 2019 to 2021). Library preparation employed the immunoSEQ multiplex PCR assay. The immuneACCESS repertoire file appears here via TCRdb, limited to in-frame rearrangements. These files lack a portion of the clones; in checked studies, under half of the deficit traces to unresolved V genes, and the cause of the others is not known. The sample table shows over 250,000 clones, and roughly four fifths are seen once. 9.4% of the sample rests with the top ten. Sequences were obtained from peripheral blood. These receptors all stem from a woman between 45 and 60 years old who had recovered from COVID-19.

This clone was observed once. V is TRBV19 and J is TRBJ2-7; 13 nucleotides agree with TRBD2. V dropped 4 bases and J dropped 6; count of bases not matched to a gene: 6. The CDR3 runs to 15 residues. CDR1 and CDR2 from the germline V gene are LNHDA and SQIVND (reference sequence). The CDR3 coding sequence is TGTGCCAGTAGTAACGGGACTAGCGGGAATAGCGAGCAGTACTTC. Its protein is CASSNGTSGNSEQYF.

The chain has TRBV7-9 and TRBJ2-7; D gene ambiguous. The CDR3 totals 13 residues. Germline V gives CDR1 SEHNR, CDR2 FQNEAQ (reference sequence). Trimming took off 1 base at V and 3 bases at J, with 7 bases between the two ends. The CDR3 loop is CASSLDYHYEQYF. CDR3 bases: TGTGCCAGCAGCTTAGACTACCACTACGAGCAGTACTTC. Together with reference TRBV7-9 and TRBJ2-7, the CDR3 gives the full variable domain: DTGVSQNPRHKITKRGQNVTFRCDPISEHNRLYWYRQTLGQGPEFLTYFQNEAQLEKSRLLSDRFSAERPKGSFSTLEIQRTEQGDSAMYLCASSLDYHYEQYFGPGTRLTVT.

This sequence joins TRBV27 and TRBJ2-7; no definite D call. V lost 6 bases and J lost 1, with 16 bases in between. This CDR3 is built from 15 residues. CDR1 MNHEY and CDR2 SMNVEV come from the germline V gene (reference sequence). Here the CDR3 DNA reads TGTGCCAGCAGCCGCGGTCCTGCGCCTTCCTACGAGCAGTACTTC. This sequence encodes CASSRGPAPSYEQYF.

In DNA, the CDR3 is TGTGCCAGCAACGCAAACTCAGGGGCCCACGAGCAGTACTTC. Translation gives CASNANSGAHEQYF. This chain uses TRBV6-5 with TRBJ2-7; the D gene is possibly TRBD1 (6 bases). Deletions cut 7 bases from V and 5 bases from J, with 18 bases between. Germline loops: CDR1 MNHEY, CDR2 SVGAGI. There are 14 residues in the CDR3.

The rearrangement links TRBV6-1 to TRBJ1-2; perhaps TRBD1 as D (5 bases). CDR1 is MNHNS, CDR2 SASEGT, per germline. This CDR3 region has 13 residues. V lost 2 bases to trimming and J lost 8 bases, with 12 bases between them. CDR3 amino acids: CASSEMWQGGYTF. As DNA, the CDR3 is TGTGCCAGCAGTGAAATGTGGCAGGGCGGCTACACCTTC.

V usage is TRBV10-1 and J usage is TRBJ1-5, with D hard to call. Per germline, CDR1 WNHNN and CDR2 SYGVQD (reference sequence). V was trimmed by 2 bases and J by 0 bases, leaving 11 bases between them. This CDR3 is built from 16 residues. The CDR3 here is CASSERAGNSNQPQHF. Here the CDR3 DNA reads TGCGCCAGCAGTGAGCGGGCGGGAAATAGCAATCAGCCCCAGCATTTT.

The CDR3 here is CASSLGVGGKSEQFF. The CDR3 DNA is TGTGCCAGCAGCTTAGGTGTTGGGGGGAAGAGTGAGCAGTTCTTC. V gene TRBV11-3 combines with J gene TRBJ2-1, with D possibly matching TRBD2 (6 bases). The CDR3 is 15 residues long. Per the germline V gene, CDR1 is SGHNT and CDR2 is YENEEA. Trimming pared 1 base from V and 9 bases from J, leaving 16 bases between.

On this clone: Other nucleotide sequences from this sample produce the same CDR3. The CDR3 bases are TGTGCCAGCAGCGTGGAGGGGGCCGTCTACAATGAGCAGTTCTTC. Its translation is CASSVEGAVYNEQFF. J is TRBJ2-1 and V is TRBV9, with D perhaps matching TRBD1 (7 bases). Germline values: CDR1 SGDLS, CDR2 YYNGEE. Trimming pared 2 bases from V and 3 bases from J, leaving 12 bases between. The CDR3 length is 15 residues.

The CDR3 reads CASQIYNEQFF. The DNA of the CDR3 is TGTGCCAGCCAAATTTACAATGAGCAGTTCTTC. The chain couples TRBV7-2 to TRBJ2-1; D call uncertain. There are 11 residues in the CDR3. V was trimmed by 8 bases and J by 4 bases, leaving 6 bases between them. Germline CDR1 and CDR2: SGHTA and FQGNSA. Supplemented by reference TRBV7-2 and TRBJ2-1, the full variable domain reads GAGVSQSPSNKVTEKGKDVELRCDPISGHTALYWYRQSLGQGLEFLIYFQGNSAPDKSGLPSDRFSAERTGGSVSTLTIQRTQQEDSAVYLCASQIYNEQFFGPGTRLTVL.

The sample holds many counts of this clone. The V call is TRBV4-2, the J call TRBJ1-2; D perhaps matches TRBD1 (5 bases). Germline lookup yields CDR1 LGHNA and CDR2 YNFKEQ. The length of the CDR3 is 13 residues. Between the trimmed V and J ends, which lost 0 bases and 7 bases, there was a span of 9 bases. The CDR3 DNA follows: TGTGCCAGCAGCCAAGAGACAGTAACTGGCTACACCTTC. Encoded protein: CASSQETVTGYTF.

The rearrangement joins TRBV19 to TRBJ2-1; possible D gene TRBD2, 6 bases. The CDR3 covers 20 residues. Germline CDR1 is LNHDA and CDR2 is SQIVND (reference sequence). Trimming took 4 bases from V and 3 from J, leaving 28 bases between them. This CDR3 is CASSTRGGTPVLVCYNEQFF. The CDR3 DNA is TGTGCCAGTAGTACGCGGGGCGGAACCCCCGTTTTGGTCTGCTACAATGAGCAGTTCTTC.

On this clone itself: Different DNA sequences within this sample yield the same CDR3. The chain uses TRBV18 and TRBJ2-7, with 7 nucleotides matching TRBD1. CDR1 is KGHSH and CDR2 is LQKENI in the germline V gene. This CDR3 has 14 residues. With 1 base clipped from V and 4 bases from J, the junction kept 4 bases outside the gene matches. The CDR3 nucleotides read TGTGCCAGCTCACCACGGCAGGGGGTATACGAGCAGTACTTC. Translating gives CASSPRQGVYEQYF.

The CDR3 sequence is CASSPGSDTQYF. The CDR3 nucleotides read TGTGCCAGCTCTCCAGGGAGTGATACGCAGTATTTT. The genes are TRBV18 and TRBJ2-3; D tentatively fits TRBD1 or TRBD2 (5 bases each). V was pared by 6 bases and J by 6 bases, with 10 bases between. The CDR3 spans 12 residues. Germline V gene sequence: CDR1 KGHSH, CDR2 LQKENI.

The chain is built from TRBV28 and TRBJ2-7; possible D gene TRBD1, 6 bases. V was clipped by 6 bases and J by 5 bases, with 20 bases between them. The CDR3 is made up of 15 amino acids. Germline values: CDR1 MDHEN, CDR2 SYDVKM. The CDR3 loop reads CASSHDRPLRNEQYF. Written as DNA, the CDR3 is TGTGCCAGCAGCCATGACAGGCCCCTTAGGAACGAGCAGTACTTC.

CDR3 DNA sequence: TGTGCCAGTAGTCCAGGGGGCTATTCCTACGAGCAGTACTTC. Its translation: CASSPGGYSYEQYF. The V gene is TRBV19, the J gene TRBJ2-7, with 8 bases matching TRBD1. V gave up 5 bases and J gave up 1 base; unmatched junction bases: 4. Germline V lookup: CDR1 LNHDA, CDR2 SQIVND (reference sequence). The length of the CDR3 is 14 residues.

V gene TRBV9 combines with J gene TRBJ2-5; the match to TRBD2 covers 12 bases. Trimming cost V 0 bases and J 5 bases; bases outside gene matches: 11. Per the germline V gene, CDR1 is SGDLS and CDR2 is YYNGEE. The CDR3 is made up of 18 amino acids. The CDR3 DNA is TGTGCCAGCAGCGTAGGAGCCGGGCTAGCGGGGGGGCGCGAGACCCAGTACTTC. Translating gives CASSVGAGLAGGRETQYF.

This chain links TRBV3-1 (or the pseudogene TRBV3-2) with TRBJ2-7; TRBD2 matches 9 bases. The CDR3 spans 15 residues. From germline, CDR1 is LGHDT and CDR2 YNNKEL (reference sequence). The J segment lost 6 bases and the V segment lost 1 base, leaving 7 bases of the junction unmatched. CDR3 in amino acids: CASSQGLAATREQYF. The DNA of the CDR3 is TGTGCCAGCAGCCAAGGACTAGCGGCGACGCGCGAGCAGTACTTC.